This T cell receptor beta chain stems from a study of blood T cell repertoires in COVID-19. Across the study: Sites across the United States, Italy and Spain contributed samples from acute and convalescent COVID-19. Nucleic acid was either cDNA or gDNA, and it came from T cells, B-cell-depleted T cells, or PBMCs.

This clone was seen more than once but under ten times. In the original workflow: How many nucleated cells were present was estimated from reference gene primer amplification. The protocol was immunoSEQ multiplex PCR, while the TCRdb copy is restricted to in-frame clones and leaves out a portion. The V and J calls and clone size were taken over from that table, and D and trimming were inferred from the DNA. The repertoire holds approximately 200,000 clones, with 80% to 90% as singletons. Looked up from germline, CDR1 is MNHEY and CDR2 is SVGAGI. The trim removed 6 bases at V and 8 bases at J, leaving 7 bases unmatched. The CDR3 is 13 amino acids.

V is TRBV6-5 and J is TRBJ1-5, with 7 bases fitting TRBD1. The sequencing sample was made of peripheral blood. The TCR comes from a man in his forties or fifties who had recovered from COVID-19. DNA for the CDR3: TGTGCCAGCAGCCGCCTAGACAGGGAGCCCCAGCATTTT. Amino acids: CASSRLDREPQHF.